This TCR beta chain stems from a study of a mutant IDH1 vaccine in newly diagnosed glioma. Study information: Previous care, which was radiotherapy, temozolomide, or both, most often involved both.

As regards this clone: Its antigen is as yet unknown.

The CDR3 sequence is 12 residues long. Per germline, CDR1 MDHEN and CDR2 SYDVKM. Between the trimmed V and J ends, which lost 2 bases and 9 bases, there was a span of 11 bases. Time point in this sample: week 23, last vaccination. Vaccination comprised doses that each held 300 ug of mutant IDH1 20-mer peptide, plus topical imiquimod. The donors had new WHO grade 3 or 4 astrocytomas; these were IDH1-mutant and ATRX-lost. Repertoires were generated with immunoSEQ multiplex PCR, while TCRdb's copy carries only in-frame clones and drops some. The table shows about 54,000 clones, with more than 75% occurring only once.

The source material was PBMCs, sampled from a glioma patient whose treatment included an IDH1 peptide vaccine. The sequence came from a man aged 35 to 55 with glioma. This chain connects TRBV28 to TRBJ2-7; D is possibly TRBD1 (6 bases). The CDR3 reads CASSLTGSGQYF. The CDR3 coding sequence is TGTGCCAGCAGTTTAACAGGGTCCGGGCAGTACTTC.